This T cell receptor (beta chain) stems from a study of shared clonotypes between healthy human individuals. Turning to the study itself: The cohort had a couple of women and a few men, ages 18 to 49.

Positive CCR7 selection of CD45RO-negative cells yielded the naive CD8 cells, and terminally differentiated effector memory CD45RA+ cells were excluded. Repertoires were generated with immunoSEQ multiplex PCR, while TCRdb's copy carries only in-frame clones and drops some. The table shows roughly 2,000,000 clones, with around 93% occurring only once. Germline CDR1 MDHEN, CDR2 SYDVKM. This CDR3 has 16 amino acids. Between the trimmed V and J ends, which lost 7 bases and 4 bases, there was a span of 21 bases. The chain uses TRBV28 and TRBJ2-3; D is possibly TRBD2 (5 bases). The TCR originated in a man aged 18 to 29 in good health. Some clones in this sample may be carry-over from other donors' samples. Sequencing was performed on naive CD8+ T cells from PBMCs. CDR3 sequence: CASMGGPKPPADTQYF. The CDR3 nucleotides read TGTGCCAGCATGGGCGGGCCCAAACCTCCGGCAGATACGCAGTATTTT.